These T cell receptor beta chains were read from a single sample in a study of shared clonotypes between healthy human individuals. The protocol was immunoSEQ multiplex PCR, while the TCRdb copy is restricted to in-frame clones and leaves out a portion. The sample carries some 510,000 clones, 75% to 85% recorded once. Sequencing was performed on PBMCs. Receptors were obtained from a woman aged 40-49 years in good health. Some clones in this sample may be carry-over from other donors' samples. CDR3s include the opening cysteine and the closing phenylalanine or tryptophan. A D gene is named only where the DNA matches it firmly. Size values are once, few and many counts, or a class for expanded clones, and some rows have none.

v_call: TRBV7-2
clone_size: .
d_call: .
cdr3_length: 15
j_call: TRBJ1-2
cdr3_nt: TGTGCCAGCAGCTTGGGGGGACGCGATTACTATGGCTACACCTTC
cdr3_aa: CASSLGGRDYYGYTF

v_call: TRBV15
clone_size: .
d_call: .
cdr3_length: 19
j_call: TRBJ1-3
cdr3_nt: TGTGCCACCAGCAGAGATGGGACCGGCAGACTGAGCTCTGGAAACACCATATATTTT
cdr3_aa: CATSRDGTGRLSSGNTIYF

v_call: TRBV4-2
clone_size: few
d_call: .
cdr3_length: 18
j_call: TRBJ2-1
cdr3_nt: TGTGCCAGCAGCCAAGCCTACCGACAGCCCGGTTCCTACAATGAGCAGTTCTTC
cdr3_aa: CASSQAYRQPGSYNEQFF

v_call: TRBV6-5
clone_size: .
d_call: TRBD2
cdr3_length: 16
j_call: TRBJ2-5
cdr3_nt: TGTGCCAGCAGTTACAGTAGCGGGAGCCCGGGGGAGACCCAGTACTTC
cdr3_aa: CASSYSSGSPGETQYF

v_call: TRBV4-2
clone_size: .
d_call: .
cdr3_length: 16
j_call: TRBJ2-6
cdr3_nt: TGTGCCAGCAGCCAAGTCCCCAGGCCTGGGGCCAACGTCCTGACTTTC
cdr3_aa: CASSQVPRPGANVLTF

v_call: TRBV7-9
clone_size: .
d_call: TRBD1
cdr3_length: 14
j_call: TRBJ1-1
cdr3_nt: TGTGCCAGCAGCTTACAGGGGGCGCGAACTGAAGCTTTCTTT
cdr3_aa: CASSLQGARTEAFF

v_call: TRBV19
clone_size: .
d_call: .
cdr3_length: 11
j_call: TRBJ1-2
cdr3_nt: TGTGCCAGTAGTCTTGGCTATGGCTACACCTTC
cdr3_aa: CASSLGYGYTF

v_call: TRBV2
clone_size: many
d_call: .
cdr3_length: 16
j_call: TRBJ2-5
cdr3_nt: TGTGCCAGCGGGAAGGGGTCCCGGGACCAAGGGGAGACCCAGTACTTC
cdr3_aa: CASGKGSRDQGETQYF

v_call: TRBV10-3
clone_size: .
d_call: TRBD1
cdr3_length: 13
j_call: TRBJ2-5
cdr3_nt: TGTGCCATCAGTGCGGGACAGGAAGAGACCCAGTACTTC
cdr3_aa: CAISAGQEETQYF

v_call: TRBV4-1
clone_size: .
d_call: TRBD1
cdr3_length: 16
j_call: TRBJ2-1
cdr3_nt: TGCGCCAGCAGCCAACCAACAGGGGCGGGCTACAATGAGCAGTTCTTC
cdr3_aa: CASSQPTGAGYNEQFF

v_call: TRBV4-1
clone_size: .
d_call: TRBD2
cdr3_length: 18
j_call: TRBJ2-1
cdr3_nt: TGCGCCAGCAGCCAGGAGCCGCCCCAAATACTAGCGGCTAATGAGCAGTTCTTC
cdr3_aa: CASSQEPPQILAANEQFF

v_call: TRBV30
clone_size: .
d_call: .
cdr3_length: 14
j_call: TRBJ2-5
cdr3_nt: TGTGCCTGGAGTGTAGTGGGAGCTATAGAGACCCAGTACTTC
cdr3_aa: CAWSVVGAIETQYF

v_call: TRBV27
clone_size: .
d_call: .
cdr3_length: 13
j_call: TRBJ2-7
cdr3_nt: TGTGCCAGCGGTGCGGGACAAAAATACGAGCAGTACTTC
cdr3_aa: CASGAGQKYEQYF

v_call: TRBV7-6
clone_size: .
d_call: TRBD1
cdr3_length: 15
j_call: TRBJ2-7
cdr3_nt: TGTGCCAGCAGCGAAAGGGACAGGGGAACCTACGAGCAGTACTTC
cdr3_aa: CASSERDRGTYEQYF

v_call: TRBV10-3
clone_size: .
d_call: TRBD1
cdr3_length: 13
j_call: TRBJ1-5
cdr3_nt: TGTGCCATCAGGCAGACAGGGGATCAGCCCCAGCATTTT
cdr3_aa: CAIRQTGDQPQHF

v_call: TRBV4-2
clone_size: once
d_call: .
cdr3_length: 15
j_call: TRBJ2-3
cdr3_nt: TGTGCCAGCAGCCAGGGGGACCCCGACACAGATACGCAGTATTTT
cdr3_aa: CASSQGDPDTDTQYF

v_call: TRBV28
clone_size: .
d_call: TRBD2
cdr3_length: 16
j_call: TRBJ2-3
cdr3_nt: TGTGCCAGCAGTTCTTCCAAAGCGGGGGGCACAGATACGCAGTATTTT
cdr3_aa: CASSSSKAGGTDTQYF

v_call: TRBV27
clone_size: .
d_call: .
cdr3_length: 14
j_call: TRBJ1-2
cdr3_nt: TGTGCCAGCAGTCGGGACACTTTAAACTATGGCTACACCTTC
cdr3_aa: CASSRDTLNYGYTF

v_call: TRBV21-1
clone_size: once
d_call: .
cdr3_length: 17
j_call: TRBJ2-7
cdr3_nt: TGTGCCAGCAGTCTTGAACCCCGGGACGAAACACCATACGAGCAGTACTTC
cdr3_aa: CASSLEPRDETPYEQYF

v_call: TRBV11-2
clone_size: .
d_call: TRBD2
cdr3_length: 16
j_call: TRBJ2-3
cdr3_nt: TGTGCCAGCACCCGGACTAGCGGGCCTGGCACAGATACGCAGTATTTT
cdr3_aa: CASTRTSGPGTDTQYF

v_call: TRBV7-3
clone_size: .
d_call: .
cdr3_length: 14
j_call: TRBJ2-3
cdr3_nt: TGTGCCAGCAGCCGAATGGGAGTTGGGGATACGCAGTATTTT
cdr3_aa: CASSRMGVGDTQYF

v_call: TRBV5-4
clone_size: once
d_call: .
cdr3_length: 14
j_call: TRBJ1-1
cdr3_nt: TGTGCCAGCAGCTTTCCGGGCCCGAACACTGAAGCTTTCTTT
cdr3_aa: CASSFPGPNTEAFF

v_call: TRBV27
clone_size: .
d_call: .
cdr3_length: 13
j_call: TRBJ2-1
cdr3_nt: TGTGCCAGCAGTCACCTCCGAGGGGACGAGCAGTTCTTC
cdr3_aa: CASSHLRGDEQFF

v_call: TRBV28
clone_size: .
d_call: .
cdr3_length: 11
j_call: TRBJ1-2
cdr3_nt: TGTGCCAGCAGTTTCGGATGGGGCTACACCTTC
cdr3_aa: CASSFGWGYTF

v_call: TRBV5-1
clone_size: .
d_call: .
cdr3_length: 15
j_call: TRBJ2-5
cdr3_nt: TGCGCCAGCAGCTTGGCCCTGGGGGACCAAGAGACCCAGTACTTC
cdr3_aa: CASSLALGDQETQYF

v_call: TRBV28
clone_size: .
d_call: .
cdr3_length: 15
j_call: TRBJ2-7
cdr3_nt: TGTGCCAGCAGTTTTGCTCCGGGGCCAACCTACGAGCAGTACTTC
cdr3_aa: CASSFAPGPTYEQYF

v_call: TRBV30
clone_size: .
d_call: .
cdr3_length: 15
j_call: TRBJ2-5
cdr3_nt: TGTGCCTGGAGTGTATTAAAGCGGGTCGGGGAGACCCAGTACTTC
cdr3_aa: CAWSVLKRVGETQYF

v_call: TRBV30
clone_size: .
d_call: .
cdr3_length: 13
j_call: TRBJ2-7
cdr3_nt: TGTGCCTGGAGGCAGGGGCACTCCTACGAGCAGTACTTC
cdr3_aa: CAWRQGHSYEQYF

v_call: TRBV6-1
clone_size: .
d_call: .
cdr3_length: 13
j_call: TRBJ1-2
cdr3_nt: TGTGCCAGCTGGGATGCGGTGATCTATGGCTACACCTTC
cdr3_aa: CASWDAVIYGYTF

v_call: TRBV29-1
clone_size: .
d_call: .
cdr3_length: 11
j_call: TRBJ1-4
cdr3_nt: TGCAGCACCGAGCCCTATGAAAAACTGTTTTTT
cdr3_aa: CSTEPYEKLFF

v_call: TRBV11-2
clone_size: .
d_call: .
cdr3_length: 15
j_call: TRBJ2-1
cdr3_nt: TGTGCCAGCAGCTCTGCCGGGACAACCTACAATGAGCAGTTCTTC
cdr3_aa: CASSSAGTTYNEQFF

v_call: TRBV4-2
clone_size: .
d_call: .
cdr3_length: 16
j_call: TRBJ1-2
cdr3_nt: TGTGCCAGCAGCCAAGATCGCCAGGGCGCGGACTATGGCTACACCTTC
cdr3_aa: CASSQDRQGADYGYTF

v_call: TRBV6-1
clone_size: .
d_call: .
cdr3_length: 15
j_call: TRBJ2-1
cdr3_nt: TGTGCCAGCAGTGAATTCGCGGGATCCTACAATGAGCAGTTCTTC
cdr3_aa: CASSEFAGSYNEQFF

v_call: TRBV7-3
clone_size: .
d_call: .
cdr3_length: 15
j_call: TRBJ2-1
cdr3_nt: TGTGCCAGCAGCTTAACCGGGAGCCACCAGGATGAGCAGTTCTTC
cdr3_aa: CASSLTGSHQDEQFF

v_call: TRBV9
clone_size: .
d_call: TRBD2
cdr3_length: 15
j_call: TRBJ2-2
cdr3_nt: TGTGCCAGCAGCTTGGGGACTAGCGGCACCGGGGAGCTGTTTTTT
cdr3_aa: CASSLGTSGTGELFF

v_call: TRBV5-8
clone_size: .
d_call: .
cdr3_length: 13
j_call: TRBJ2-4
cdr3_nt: TGTGCCAGCAGTCGAGGACGGAATAACATTCAGTACTTC
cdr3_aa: CASSRGRNNIQYF

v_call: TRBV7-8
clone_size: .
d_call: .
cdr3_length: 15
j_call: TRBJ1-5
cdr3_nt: TGTGCCAGCAGTTTCGGAAGGGTGTTCAATCAGCCCCAGCATTTT
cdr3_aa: CASSFGRVFNQPQHF

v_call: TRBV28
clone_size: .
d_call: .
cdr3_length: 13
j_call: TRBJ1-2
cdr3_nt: TGTGCCAGCAGCCAACGGGGTGACTATGGCTACACCTTC
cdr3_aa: CASSQRGDYGYTF

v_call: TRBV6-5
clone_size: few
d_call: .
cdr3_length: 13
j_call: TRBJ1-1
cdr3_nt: TGTGCCAGCAGCCCTCGCCGAGAAGGAGAAGCTTTCTTT
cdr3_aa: CASSPRREGEAFF

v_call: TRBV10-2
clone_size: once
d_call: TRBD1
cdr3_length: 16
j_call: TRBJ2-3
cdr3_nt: TGCGCCAGCAGAGAAGACAGGGCCACTAGCACAGATACGCAGTATTTT
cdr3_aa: CASREDRATSTDTQYF